This record looks at one T cell receptor (beta chain) sequence and its context. Antigen specificity is unknown. The sample comes from a study of cytomegalovirus exposure and HLA in healthy donors. Germline CDR1 and CDR2: SGHRS and YFSETQ. This CDR3 region has 16 residues. General study findings and limits: The majority of CMV-associated TCR beta chains were reported as apparently HLA-restricted in a later analysis. An analysis was carried out later, and it reportedly showed fewer N-insertions in an Asian-associated ancestry cluster than the approximately 700-donor mean. Investigators reported 164 TCR beta chains as tied to cytomegalovirus.

PCR amplification relied on 60 Vbeta primers (plus 13 Jbeta primers). Sequencing used immunoSEQ multiplex PCR; TCRdb keeps in-frame clones, though not all of them. The sample includes some 150,000 clones, approximately 90% seen only once; the top ten take 0.85%. Specimen: PBMCs. This receptor was taken from a woman aged 25-40 years in good health and CMV-seronegative. The rearrangement links TRBV5-1 to TRBJ2-5; weak D call: TRBD1 (6 bases). Gene TRBJ2-7 matches the end of the DNA better, so the J call may be wrong. The CDR3 is CASSSVNRELIYEQYF. As DNA, the CDR3 is TGCGCCAGCAGCTCTGTAAACAGGGAACTGATCTACGAGCAGTACTTC.